This record concerns one T cell receptor (beta chain) sequence. This clone was recorded only once. It lacks a known antigen. No quality values exist for individual bases; no much larger clone is one base distant. The time point tag for this specimen amounts to: week 23, last vaccination. A 20-mer mutant IDH1 peptide at 300 micrograms in Montanide made up each vaccine dose, which was injected subcutaneously together with topical imiquimod. The donors had newly diagnosed IDH1-mutant astrocytomas of WHO grade 3 or 4 that showed loss of nuclear ATRX. The samples were drawn from NOA16, a multicentre, single-arm, open-label phase I trial in Germany that tested a mutant IDH1 peptide vaccine in humans for the first time. The DNeasy Blood and Tissue Kit was used to extract genomic DNA from EDTA blood for TCRB sequencing. This specimen belongs to a study of a mutant IDH1 vaccine in newly diagnosed glioma listed by TCRdb under 2021. At the level of the whole study: Patients were given eight vaccinations, in weeks 1, 3, 5, 7, 11, 15, 19 and 23, which matched visits V03 through V10. Prior to enrollment, patients had been given standard therapy consisting of radiotherapy alone, temozolomide alone, or radiochemotherapy with temozolomide, with the combination given to most patients. Vaccination was initiated 4-6 weeks after radiotherapy alone, or concurrently with temozolomide cycles in the chemotherapy-containing groups. The 30 to 40 treated patients were roughly 60% male and roughly 40% female, with a mean age of around 40 years. Longitudinal TCRB deep sequencing was done for fewer than 30 treated patients, wherever samples were available for exploratory analyses. Peripheral blood was collected at six visits: V03 (baseline), V05, V07, V10, V12 and V13. The study at large found these results: Availability determined which PBMC samples were chosen for TCRB deep sequencing. Immune responses induced by the vaccine were seen in around 93% of patients across multiple MHC alleles. Pseudoprogression appeared unrelated to alterations in the top peripheral T cell clonotypes detected by TCRB sequencing. According to the authors, sample limitations meant that analyses of patient blood samples could not be reproduced.

Libraries were constructed by the immunoSEQ multiplex PCR assay. Rearranged TCR beta chain sequences were amplified using the hsTCRB Kit according to the manufacturer's protocol. An Illumina MiSeq was used to sequence the TCRB libraries. The original pipeline was this. The kit vendor's proprietary platform handled demultiplexing, trimming and gene mapping. What TCRdb holds here is the immuneACCESS table cut down to in-frame rearrangements. Part of the clones is not present; checked against another copy, under half of the missing clones reflect an unresolved V gene, and the others are unexplained. V and J calls and clone size follow that table, whereas D and trimming were derived from the DNA. Recorded for this sample are about 43,000 clones; approximately 84% of them occurred a single time. The ten biggest clones cover over 2% of the sample. At the junction V is shortened by 2 bases and J by 3 bases; bases outside the gene matches: 4. The CDR3 spans 16 residues, from the cysteine through the phenylalanine. CDR3 DNA only is kept here, 48 bases in frame from base 1. According to the germline V gene (reference sequence), CDR1 reads LNHDA and CDR2 reads SQIVND.

The receptor chain draws on TRBV19 and TRBJ1-5; 10 nucleotides in the junction match TRBD1. Material: PBMCs, obtained from a glioma patient whose treatment included an IDH1 peptide vaccine. The sequence was collected from a woman younger than 35 with glioma. Some clones in this sample may be carry-over from other donors' samples. The CDR3 loop reads CASSIRGTGANQPQHF. The nucleotide sequence reads as follows: TGTGCCAGTAGTATAAGGGGGACAGGGGCCAATCAGCCCCAGCATTTT.